The T cell receptor (beta chain) under discussion was sequenced for a study of Ad26.COV2.S vaccination and SARS-CoV-2 variants. Study summary: By the intramuscular route, Ad26.COV2.S was given once, or twice 56 days apart. Study-level findings and limits: Spike-specific responses of CD8+ and CD4+ T cells were reported to display substantial breadth after vaccination.

Noted treatment: 19 received Ad26.COV2.S at low or high dose, single or two shots; about five received placebo; per-sample allocation not given. Sampling took place 63 days after the first vaccine or placebo injection. Profiling relied on immunoSEQ multiplex PCR, and the TCRdb table lists in-frame clones only, not all of them. The repertoire holds 350,000 to 500,000 clones, with 90% as singletons. As concerns this clone: Its antigen remains unknown.

The CDR3 length is 15 residues. V was pared by 6 bases and J by 0 bases, with 6 bases of the junction left unmatched. The germline V gene encodes CDR1 KGHSH and CDR2 LQKENI. The specimen was peripheral blood, collected in a trial of Ad26.COV2.S vaccine versus placebo. The rearrangement joins TRBV18 to TRBJ2-3, with TRBD1 identical over 7 bases. The receptor was isolated from a person between 18 and 65 years old who received the Ad26.COV2.S COVID-19 vaccine or a placebo. The CDR3 DNA is TGTGCCAGCTCTCTAAGACAGGGCAGCACAGATACGCAGTATTTT. As protein: CASSLRQGSTDTQYF.